The T cell receptor beta chain under discussion was sequenced for a study of blood T cells in healthy people across ages. Study-level results: It was not possible, with unsorted PBMCs, to conclusively compare naive and antigen-experienced cells.

V was shortened by 6 bases and J by 0 bases, with 12 bases between the two germline ends. The germline V gene encodes CDR1 MNHEY and CDR2 SVGEGT. CDR3 length: 14 amino acids. For the second PCR, which ran for roughly 6 to 12 cycles, a sample-barcoded 5' primer and a J-beta primer mix were used. Every cDNA was tagged by a template-switch adaptor with 12 random nucleotides. MiXCR, run by TCRdb on the 5' RACE reads, gives a single entry per CDR3 protein. The table has 450,000 to 700,000 distinct CDR3 sequences, 27% seen once. This clonotype was counted between two and nine times. Its matching antigen is unknown.

Sequencing was performed on blood. This chain links TRBV6-2 or TRBV6-3 with TRBJ2-7; a weak D match, TRBD2 (6 bases). The TCR sequence derives from a woman in her 70s in good health. The CDR3: CASRRAGISYEQYF. The CDR3 nucleotides are TGTGCCAGCAGACGGGCGGGGATCTCCTACGAGCAGTACTTC.